These 8 T cell receptor beta chains were sequenced from one sample in a study of patients and donors after allogeneic stem cell transplantation. From the RT-PCR reads, TCRdb called clonotypes with MiXCR, one entry per CDR3 protein. This table has about 410,000 distinct CDR3 sequences, 16% appearing once. The sample consisted of blood, either unsorted or a sorted T cell fraction (not recorded which). Receptor source: a human donor who was either an allogeneic HSCT recipient or a stem cell or donor lymphocyte infusion donor (not recorded which). It is not recorded whose cells these are; they may come from a transplant donor.

A few counts support this clonotype. The chain uses TRBV6-2 or TRBV6-3 and TRBJ2-2; D uncertain. Germline V gives CDR1 MNHEY, CDR2 SVGEGT. The length of the CDR3 is 11 residues. Trimming left V 11 bases short and J 5 bases short, with 9 bases between. CDR3 region: CAASETGELFF. The CDR3, as DNA: TGTGCCGCGTCGGAAACCGGGGAGCTGTTTTTT.

This clonotype turned up a few times. A much bigger clone sits one base away, suggesting this may be a read error. The rearrangement links TRBV29-1 to TRBJ2-5; D is uncertain. V was cut by 0 bases and J by 7 bases, with 0 bases left in between. The CDR3 is 9 amino acids. Germline V lookup: CDR1 SQVTM, CDR2 ANQGSEA. This CDR3 reads CSVEETQYF. The CDR3 DNA reads TGCAGCGTTGAAGAGACCCAGTACTTC.

This chain links TRBV3-1 with TRBJ2-4; weak D call: TRBD2 (5 bases). The CDR3 is made up of 16 amino acids. The V gene lost 4 bases and the J gene lost 0 bases, with 13 bases spanning the gap. Germline V gene sequence: CDR1 LGHDT, CDR2 YNNKEL (reference sequence). The CDR3 coding sequence is TGTGCCAGCAGCCGCCGGGCGGGTGTAGCCAAAAACATTCAGTACTTC. It encodes CASSRRAGVAKNIQYF.

This clonotype was detected many times. J is TRBJ2-1 and V is TRBV3-1; no definite D call. Trimming stripped 4 bases from V and 0 bases from J, with 10 bases between. Germline CDR1 and CDR2: LGHDT and YNNKEL (reference sequence). The CDR3 has 15 residues. CDR3 sequence (DNA): TGTGCCAGCAGCCCGAGGTGGAGCTCCTACAATGAGCAGTTCTTC. Translation: CASSPRWSSYNEQFF.

There are a few counts of this clonotype. The chain is built from TRBV19 and TRBJ1-6; 7 bases map to TRBD1. Germline values: CDR1 LNHDA, CDR2 SQIVND (reference sequence). This CDR3 has 14 amino acids. V lost 5 bases and J lost 8; bases outside the gene matches: 6. CDR3 protein: CASSEQGGYSPLHF. CDR3 in DNA: TGTGCCAGTAGTGAGCAGGGGGGGTATTCACCCCTCCACTTT.

This chain connects TRBV4-1 to TRBJ2-3; TRBD2 agrees at 11 bases. After removal of 2 bases from V and 7 bases from J, the junction contained 8 bases not matched to a gene. The CDR3 is 16 residues long. The V gene's germline CDR1 is MGHRA and CDR2 YSYEKL. The CDR3 sequence: CASSQTSTSGGHTQYF. The CDR3 bases are TGCGCCAGCAGCCAAACATCCACTAGCGGGGGACATACGCAGTATTTT.

This clonotype showed up just a few times. V and J are TRBV9 and TRBJ2-3; no clear D gene. Germline CDR1 is SGDLS and CDR2 is YYNGEE. The CDR3 is made up of 14 amino acids. Deletions cut 4 bases from V and 5 bases from J, with 14 bases between. CDR3 in DNA: TGTGCCAGCAGCTATTCGGGCCTCCAAGATACGCAGTATTTT. This gives the protein CASSYSGLQDTQYF.

This clonotype showed up just a few times. The chain uses TRBV12-3 or TRBV12-4 and TRBJ1-1; maybe TRBD1 (5 bases). The CDR3 is 14 residues long. With 6 bases removed from V and 2 bases from J, the gap between germline ends came to 13 bases. The CDR3 spells CASRMGGRNTEAFF. For the CDR3, the DNA is TGTGCCAGCAGAATGGGGGGGAGAAACACTGAAGCTTTCTTT.